The next 16 T cell receptor beta chains were all read from a single sample in a study of blood T cell repertoires in COVID-19 (TCRdb year 2020). Libraries came from the immunoSEQ multiplex PCR assay. The clones in this table, taken by TCRdb from immuneACCESS, are in-frame only. Not every clone is retained; where verified, under half of the shortfall comes from an unresolved V gene, and the cause of the rest is unknown. The sample profile shows under 200,000 clones; 65% to 90% of them were found once. The top ten constitute 8% to 10% of the sample. What was sequenced was peripheral blood. Source of these receptors: a man between 60 and 75 years old with acute or convalescent COVID-19.

As concerns this clone: This sample includes further DNA sequences coding for the same CDR3. The chain couples TRBV6-5 to TRBJ1-5; 7 nucleotides line up with TRBD1. Unmatched junction bases numbered 4, after V lost 5 bases and J lost 3 bases. There are 14 residues in the CDR3. Per germline, CDR1 MNHEY and CDR2 SVGAGI. The CDR3 here is CASSRDRANQPQHF. The CDR3 bases are TGTGCCAGCAGTCGTGACAGGGCCAATCAGCCCCAGCATTTT.

The chain employs TRBV6-4 and TRBJ2-1; 9 nucleotides align to TRBD1. After removal of 6 bases from V and 4 bases from J, the junction contained 4 bases not matched to a gene. The germline V gene has CDR1 MRHNA and CDR2 SNTAGT. The CDR3 is 14 amino acids. CDR3 residues: CASSRDREYNEQFF. The CDR3 region has the DNA TGTGCCAGCAGCCGGGACAGGGAGTACAATGAGCAGTTCTTC.

This chain uses TRBV3-1 (or the pseudogene TRBV3-2) with TRBJ2-7; a weak D match, TRBD1 (5 bases). The germline gives CDR1 LGHDT, CDR2 YNNKEL (reference sequence). CDR3 size: 14 residues. The germline V and J ends were trimmed by 1 base and 5 bases, with 12 bases remaining between them. CDR3 nucleotides: TGTGCCAGCAGCCAAGTTCAAGGGGTAAACGAGCAGTACTTC. It specifies CASSQVQGVNEQYF.

V is TRBV7-8 and J is TRBJ2-1; 10 bases are shared with TRBD2. CDR1 SGHVS and CDR2 FQNEAQ come from the germline V gene. Unmatched junction bases numbered 4, after V lost 3 bases and J lost 2 bases. The CDR3 has 16 amino acids. CDR3 in amino acids: CASSLFGTSAYNEQFF. The CDR3 coding sequence is TGTGCCAGCAGCTTGTTTGGGACTAGCGCCTACAATGAGCAGTTCTTC.

The V gene is TRBV28, the J gene TRBJ2-3; no firm D call. Germline values: CDR1 MDHEN, CDR2 SYDVKM. With 6 bases removed from V and 4 bases from J, the gap between germline ends came to 5 bases. This CDR3 is built from 11 residues. The CDR3 DNA follows: TGTGCCAGCAGGGCAGCAGATACGCAGTATTTT. Amino acid sequence: CASRAADTQYF.

This chain joins TRBV2 and TRBJ2-2; perhaps TRBD1 as D (5 bases). Germline V gene data show CDR1 as SNHLY and CDR2 as FYNNEI. Deletions cut 3 bases from V and 4 bases from J, with 6 bases between. The CDR3 totals 13 residues. CDR3: CASSETATGELFF. The CDR3 nucleotides read TGTGCCAGCAGTGAGACAGCCACCGGGGAGCTGTTTTTT.

CDR3 sequence: CASSDSGEGGDTQYF. Here the CDR3 DNA reads TGTGCCAGCAGTGACTCGGGGGAGGGCGGAGATACGCAGTATTTT. The V and J genes are TRBV6-4 and TRBJ2-3; the match to TRBD2 covers 7 bases. Trimming removed 0 bases from V and 5 bases from J; junction bases left unmatched: 5. Germline V gives CDR1 MRHNA, CDR2 SNTAGT. This CDR3 is built from 15 residues.

This sequence joins TRBV25-1 and TRBJ2-3, with a weak D call TRBD2 (5 bases). The CDR3 loop spans 15 amino acids. Trimming stripped 10 bases from V and 3 bases from J, with 20 bases between. Germline CDR1 and CDR2: MGHDK and SYGVNS. The CDR3 spells CATNTGSGSTDTQYF. CDR3 in DNA: TGTGCCACCAACACGGGTTCGGGGTCGACAGATACGCAGTATTTT.

This chain joins TRBV6-5 and TRBJ1-5; no firm D call. This CDR3 is 15 amino acids long. Trimming took 7 bases from V and 2 from J, leaving 15 bases between them. Germline V gives CDR1 MNHEY, CDR2 SVGAGI. CDR3 in DNA: TGTGCCAGCACTCAAACCCCGGGAGGCAATCAGCCCCAGCATTTT. Residues: CASTQTPGGNQPQHF.

The chain uses TRBV18 and TRBJ2-7; 8 positions match TRBD2. CDR3 size: 15 residues. The germline V gene has CDR1 KGHSH and CDR2 LQKENI. The trim removed 2 bases at V and 7 bases at J, leaving 10 bases unmatched. The CDR3 loop reads CASSPRAGVLGEQYF. The CDR3 bases are TGTGCCAGCTCACCAAGAGCGGGAGTCCTCGGGGAGCAGTACTTC.

V is TRBV5-1 and J is TRBJ2-3; D possibly corresponds to TRBD2 (5 bases). The CDR3 has 18 residues. Per germline, CDR1 SGHRS and CDR2 YFSETQ. The germline V and J ends were trimmed by 0 bases and 2 bases, with 19 bases remaining between them. The CDR3 DNA sequence: TGCGCCAGCAGCTTGGATTACCCGTCCGAGACTAACACAGATACGCAGTATTTT. Its translation is CASSLDYPSETNTDTQYF.

The V and J genes are TRBV21-1 and TRBJ2-1; TRBD2 is taken as the D call from the table, unchecked against the DNA. TRBV21-1 is tagged as a pseudogene. The CDR3 contains 18 residues. The CDR3 protein is CASSKPPLEGGAYNEQFF. The CDR3 DNA reads as TGTGCCAGCAGCAAACCCCCCCTGGAGGGAGGCGCCTACAATGAGCAGTTCTTC.

The chain couples TRBV5-1 to TRBJ2-1; 11 bases are a match to TRBD2. V shed 2 bases and J 8 bases; nucleotides not matched to a gene: 6. The CDR3 sequence is 15 residues long. Germline V CDR1 and CDR2: SGHRS, YFSETQ. CDR3 residues: CASSFSVLAGDEQFF. In nucleotides, the CDR3 is TGCGCCAGCAGCTTTTCAGTACTAGCGGGAGATGAGCAGTTCTTC.

The chain links TRBV5-6 to TRBJ2-7, with 15 bases that match TRBD2. Trimming took 5 bases from V and 6 from J; bases not matched to a gene: 6. The CDR3 runs 15 residues. Germline assignment: CDR1 SGHDT and CDR2 YYEEEE. The CDR3 DNA is TGTGCCAGCAGTCCGGGACTAGCGGGAGGCGGCGAGCAGTACTTC. Translated: CASSPGLAGGGEQYF.

V gene TRBV9 combines with J gene TRBJ1-6; 7 nucleotides agree with TRBD1. V was pared by 2 bases and J by 8 bases, with 7 bases of the junction left unmatched. Germline V gives CDR1 SGDLS, CDR2 YYNGEE. There are 15 residues in the CDR3. As DNA, the CDR3 is TGTGCCAGCAGCGTGGGGTCCAGGGGGGATTCACCCCTCCACTTT. It translates to CASSVGSRGDSPLHF.

This sequence joins TRBV5-1 and TRBJ2-7; 9 positions match TRBD1. CDR1 SGHRS and CDR2 YFSETQ come from the germline V gene. Losses at the gene ends were 6 bases for V and 6 bases for J; bases not matched to a gene: 19. This CDR3 contains 17 residues. As DNA, the CDR3 is TGCGCCAGCACCCTTTTTGGTCCGGGACAGGGAAGTGGCGAGCAGTACTTC. It encodes CASTLFGPGQGSGEQYF.